Listed below are T cell receptor beta chains from one sample, sequenced in a study of CD8 T cells in ankylosing spondylitis. TCRdb redid the calling of the 5' RACE reads with MiXCR, one entry per CDR3 protein. The sample holds about 160,000 distinct CDR3 sequences, about 17% seen once. The sample taken for sequencing was blood, either unsorted or a sorted T cell fraction (not recorded which). All receptors derive from a male donor with ankylosing spondylitis or in good health (not recorded which). CDR3s include the opening cysteine and the closing phenylalanine or tryptophan. The order of the fields is D gene, clone size, J gene, CDR3 length, V gene, CDR3 DNA, CDR3 protein. D genes are given only for firm matches. Size is stated for part of the rows, as once, few or many counts, or as a class when the clone is expanded.

D gene: -; clone size: many; J gene: TRBJ2-7; CDR3 length: 11; V gene: TRBV20-1; CDR3 DNA: TGCAGTGCCCTAGAGGACGTTTTGCAGTACTTC; CDR3 protein: CSALEDVLQYF
D gene: TRBD1; clone size: few; J gene: TRBJ1-5; CDR3 length: 17; V gene: TRBV12-3/TRBV12-4; CDR3 DNA: TGTGCCAGCAGCGAACCTAGGCAGGGGGCGATTTATCAGCCCCAGCATTTT; CDR3 protein: CASSEPRQGAIYQPQHF
D gene: TRBD2; clone size: -; J gene: TRBJ2-1; CDR3 length: 15; V gene: TRBV7-3; CDR3 DNA: TGTGCCAGCAGCTTAATTAGCGGGAAGGTAAATGAGCAGTTCTTC; CDR3 protein: CASSLISGKVNEQFF
D gene: TRBD1; clone size: -; J gene: TRBJ2-1; CDR3 length: 15; V gene: TRBV7-9; CDR3 DNA: TGTGCCAGCAGTACACAGGGGGCCTCCTACAATGAGCAGTTCTTC; CDR3 protein: CASSTQGASYNEQFF
D gene: TRBD2; clone size: -; J gene: TRBJ2-2; CDR3 length: 18; V gene: TRBV19; CDR3 DNA: TGTGCCAGTAGTATAGCGGCTAGCGGGAGTTCGCACACCGGGGAGCTGTTTTTT; CDR3 protein: CASSIAASGSSHTGELFF
D gene: -; clone size: many; J gene: TRBJ2-7; CDR3 length: 14; V gene: TRBV29-1; CDR3 DNA: TGCAGCGTTGCCCGTCGATCCCGGGGCCCCGAGCAGTACTTC; CDR3 protein: CSVARRSRGPEQYF
D gene: TRBD2; clone size: -; J gene: TRBJ2-3; CDR3 length: 16; V gene: TRBV6-6; CDR3 DNA: TGTGCCAGCAGTTTTCTAGCGGGGGGTCACACAGATACGCAGTATTTT; CDR3 protein: CASSFLAGGHTDTQYF
D gene: TRBD2; clone size: many; J gene: TRBJ2-2; CDR3 length: 14; V gene: TRBV20-1; CDR3 DNA: TGCAGTGCTAGAGATCTCAGCGGGAGCGGGGAGCTGTTTTTT; CDR3 protein: CSARDLSGSGELFF
D gene: -; clone size: -; J gene: TRBJ2-7; CDR3 length: 14; V gene: TRBV25-1; CDR3 DNA: TGTGCCAGCAGTGAGGGGCAGGGTACCTACGAGCAGTACTTC; CDR3 protein: CASSEGQGTYEQYF
D gene: -; clone size: -; J gene: TRBJ1-5; CDR3 length: 14; V gene: TRBV18; CDR3 DNA: TGTGCCAGCTCACCAGGGGGGTATCAGAAGCCCCAGCATTTT; CDR3 protein: CASSPGGYQKPQHF
D gene: -; clone size: many; J gene: TRBJ1-1; CDR3 length: 10; V gene: TRBV29-1; CDR3 DNA: TGCAGCGTTGATGACGTTGAAGCTTTCTTT; CDR3 protein: CSVDDVEAFF
D gene: -; clone size: many; J gene: TRBJ2-7; CDR3 length: 12; V gene: TRBV5-1; CDR3 DNA: TGCGCCAGCAGCTCGGAGGGACAAGGCAAGTACTTC; CDR3 protein: CASSSEGQGKYF
D gene: -; clone size: many; J gene: TRBJ2-1; CDR3 length: 14; V gene: TRBV5-1; CDR3 DNA: TGCGCCAGCAGCTTGTATAGTCGGGAGAATGAGCAGTTCTTC; CDR3 protein: CASSLYSRENEQFF
D gene: TRBD2; clone size: many; J gene: TRBJ2-3; CDR3 length: 15; V gene: TRBV5-1; CDR3 DNA: TGCGCCAGCAGCTTTCCTAGCGGGAGCACAGATACGCAGTATTTT; CDR3 protein: CASSFPSGSTDTQYF
D gene: -; clone size: many; J gene: TRBJ1-3; CDR3 length: 16; V gene: TRBV5-1; CDR3 DNA: TGCGCCAGCAGCTTGGAGGGACCGAGCTCTGGAAACACCATATATTTT; CDR3 protein: CASSLEGPSSGNTIYF
D gene: TRBD2; clone size: -; J gene: TRBJ2-3; CDR3 length: 17; V gene: TRBV5-1; CDR3 DNA: TGCGCCAGCAGCCCCGGACTAGCGGGAGGGCCTGCAGATACGCAGTATTTT; CDR3 protein: CASSPGLAGGPADTQYF
D gene: -; clone size: once; J gene: TRBJ2-7; CDR3 length: 12; V gene: TRBV28; CDR3 DNA: TGTGCCAGCGTCAGGGACTCCTACGAGCAGTACTTC; CDR3 protein: CASVRDSYEQYF
D gene: TRBD2; clone size: -; J gene: TRBJ2-1; CDR3 length: 13; V gene: TRBV29-1; CDR3 DNA: TGCAGCGTCCCACTAGCGGGAGAATTAACGCAGTTCTTC; CDR3 protein: CSVPLAGELTQFF
D gene: -; clone size: many; J gene: TRBJ2-7; CDR3 length: 16; V gene: TRBV10-3; CDR3 DNA: TGTGCCATTAGGGGCTCAAGCGGGCTTAGCTCCTACGAGCAGTACTTC; CDR3 protein: CAIRGSSGLSSYEQYF
D gene: -; clone size: many; J gene: TRBJ2-7; CDR3 length: 15; V gene: TRBV27; CDR3 DNA: TGTGCCAGCAGTCACAGTCTCCGTGTATCCTACGAGCAGTACTTC; CDR3 protein: CASSHSLRVSYEQYF
D gene: -; clone size: many; J gene: TRBJ2-3; CDR3 length: 12; V gene: TRBV20-1; CDR3 DNA: TGCAGTGCTACCGACGGGGTGGATACGCAGTATTTT; CDR3 protein: CSATDGVDTQYF
D gene: -; clone size: -; J gene: TRBJ2-5; CDR3 length: 16; V gene: TRBV4-1; CDR3 DNA: TGCGCCAGCACACCCGTCGGGACACCGGACCAAGAGACCCAGTACTTC; CDR3 protein: CASTPVGTPDQETQYF
D gene: -; clone size: many; J gene: TRBJ2-3; CDR3 length: 13; V gene: TRBV12-3/TRBV12-4; CDR3 DNA: TGTGCCAGCAGTTTAGCCAGCACAGATACGCAGTATTTT; CDR3 protein: CASSLASTDTQYF
D gene: -; clone size: -; J gene: TRBJ2-2; CDR3 length: 15; V gene: TRBV6-1; CDR3 DNA: TGTGCCAGCAGCCCCCTATGGGTTAACACCGGGGAGCTGTTTTTT; CDR3 protein: CASSPLWVNTGELFF
D gene: -; clone size: many; J gene: TRBJ2-2; CDR3 length: 13; V gene: TRBV19; CDR3 DNA: TGTGCCAGTAGTTCCAGTGGTGCCGGGGAGCTGTTTTTT; CDR3 protein: CASSSSGAGELFF
D gene: -; clone size: -; J gene: TRBJ2-1; CDR3 length: 14; V gene: TRBV24-1; CDR3 DNA: TGTGCCACCAGGTCGACTACACACCACAATGAGCAGTTCTTC; CDR3 protein: CATRSTTHHNEQFF
D gene: -; clone size: many; J gene: TRBJ2-1; CDR3 length: 13; V gene: TRBV20-1; CDR3 DNA: TGCAGGGCCCGCCCGTCAGGGTACAATGAGCAGTTCTTC; CDR3 protein: CRARPSGYNEQFF
D gene: -; clone size: many; J gene: TRBJ2-3; CDR3 length: 14; V gene: TRBV20-1; CDR3 DNA: TGCAGTGCTCCGCGGGACTTCGGCACAGATACGCAGTATTTT; CDR3 protein: CSAPRDFGTDTQYF
D gene: -; clone size: many; J gene: TRBJ2-1; CDR3 length: 14; V gene: TRBV5-1; CDR3 DNA: TGCGCCAGCAGCACTGAGGGTTCCCACAATGAGCAGTTCTTC; CDR3 protein: CASSTEGSHNEQFF
D gene: TRBD2; clone size: -; J gene: TRBJ2-1; CDR3 length: 16; V gene: TRBV5-1; CDR3 DNA: TGCGCCAGCAGCCCCGGGACTAGCGGGAGGGCGGGTGAGCAGTTCTTC; CDR3 protein: CASSPGTSGRAGEQFF
D gene: -; clone size: few; J gene: TRBJ2-7; CDR3 length: 15; V gene: TRBV28; CDR3 DNA: TGTGCCAGCAGTTTACGCTACGCCAGGGTGTACGAGCAGTACTTC; CDR3 protein: CASSLRYARVYEQYF
D gene: -; clone size: -; J gene: TRBJ2-5; CDR3 length: 14; V gene: TRBV3-1; CDR3 DNA: TGTGCCAGCAGCCCCCGCGCAGGGGAAGAGACCCAGTACTTC; CDR3 protein: CASSPRAGEETQYF
D gene: -; clone size: -; J gene: TRBJ2-1; CDR3 length: 13; V gene: TRBV7-2; CDR3 DNA: TGTGCCAGCGACCGGGGTGGCTACAATGAGCAGTTCTTC; CDR3 protein: CASDRGGYNEQFF
D gene: TRBD1; clone size: few; J gene: TRBJ1-1; CDR3 length: 16; V gene: TRBV11-2; CDR3 DNA: TGTGCCAGCAGCTTAGCCACCGGGACAGTGAACACTGAAGCTTTCTTT; CDR3 protein: CASSLATGTVNTEAFF
D gene: TRBD1; clone size: many; J gene: TRBJ1-4; CDR3 length: 14; V gene: TRBV6-5; CDR3 DNA: TGTGCCAGCAGTCCCGGGACAGGGTTTGAAAAACTGTTTTTT; CDR3 protein: CASSPGTGFEKLFF